This T cell receptor (beta chain) is from a study of T-cell reconstitution after alpha-beta-depleted transplantation in children. Regarding the study as a whole: Alpha-beta T cells present about two months after transplant were reported to originate from several hundred expanded graft clones. T-cell counts and diversity at one year following transplant were attributed mainly to newly produced T cells.

This CDR3 contains 15 residues. With 0 bases removed from V and 0 bases from J, the gap between germline ends came to 9 bases. Germline CDR1 MNHEY, CDR2 SVGEGT. Preparing the TCRbeta library involved the use of unique molecular identifiers. TCRdb itself ran the PCR reads through MiXCR, one entry per CDR3 protein. In the table there are over 200,000 distinct CDR3 sequences, roughly 11% of which are singletons. Many counts were recorded for this clonotype. Its target is unknown. The rearrangement links TRBV6-2 or TRBV6-3 to TRBJ2-7; tentative D call: TRBD1 (6 bases). This receptor was obtained from a child younger than two with acute myeloid leukemia, due to receive a stem cell transplant. Sequences were derived from PBMCs, sampled before TCRalphabeta/CD19-depleted stem cell transplant. CDR3 sequence reads: CASSYSRGSSYEQYF. CDR3 coding DNA: TGTGCCAGCAGTTACTCAAGGGGGAGCTCCTACGAGCAGTACTTC.